Listed below are T cell receptor beta chains from one sample, sequenced in a study of cytomegalovirus exposure and HLA in healthy donors. Sequencing was performed with immunoSEQ multiplex PCR; in TCRdb, only in-frame clones are kept and a portion is missing. This specimen shows about 130,000 clones; the ten leading clones hold approximately 1.7%. The specimen was PBMCs. The receptors were sampled from a middle-aged woman in good health and CMV-seropositive. Both conserved end residues are part of each CDR3. D genes are given only for firm matches.

V	J	D	CDR3	DNA
TRBV2	TRBJ2-1	TRBD2	CASILADNEQFF	TGTGCCAGCATACTAGCGGACAATGAGCAGTTCTTC
TRBV9	TRBJ2-5	-	CASSVGTGETQYF	TGTGCCAGCAGCGTAGGGACGGGGGAGACCCAGTACTTC
TRBV7-9	TRBJ2-7	TRBD1	CASSLFQGQGFF	TGTGCCAGCAGCTTATTTCAGGGACAGGGGTTCTTC
TRBV9	TRBJ2-3	TRBD2	CASSGGLAGGPGTDTQYF	TGTGCCAGCAGCGGGGGCCTAGCGGGAGGGCCCGGAACAGATACGCAGTATTTT
TRBV28	TRBJ2-7	-	CASRRQGNSGVIIPYEQYF	TGTGCCAGCAGACGACAGGGCAATAGCGGGGTGATTATACCCTACGAGCAGTACTTC
TRBV2	TRBJ2-3	-	CASRSLPDTQYF	TGTGCCAGCAGGTCCCTACCAGATACGCAGTATTTT
TRBV19	TRBJ2-7	TRBD1	CASSRIPGTGANEQYF	TGTGCCAGTAGTCGAATACCCGGGACAGGGGCGAACGAGCAGTACTTC
TRBV5-1	TRBJ1-1	-	CASSLTQNTEAFF	TGCGCCAGCAGCTTGACACAGAACACTGAAGCTTTCTTT
TRBV19	TRBJ2-3	TRBD2	CASSSLAGSTDTQYF	TGTGCCAGTAGTTCCTTAGCGGGGAGCACAGATACGCAGTATTTT
TRBV19	TRBJ1-1	TRBD1	CASSIPGGQGAVNTEAFF	TGTGCCAGTAGTATCCCTGGGGGGCAGGGGGCTGTGAACACTGAAGCTTTCTTT
TRBV5-8	TRBJ2-3	TRBD2	CASSLVGGTGDTQYF	TGTGCCAGCAGCTTGGTGGGGGGGACGGGAGATACGCAGTATTTT
TRBV28	TRBJ1-2	TRBD1	CASRINRGHGYTF	TGTGCCAGCAGGATAAACAGGGGGCACGGCTACACCTTC
TRBV21-1	TRBJ2-7	-	CASSKRKLLHSYEQYF	TGTGCCAGCAGCAAAAGAAAATTGTTGCACAGCTACGAGCAGTACTTC
TRBV30	TRBJ2-2	TRBD1	CAWTTGTGASGELFF	TGTGCCTGGACGACCGGGACAGGGGCATCCGGGGAGCTGTTTTTT
TRBV6-5	TRBJ2-7	-	CASSPVGGQVYF	TGTGCCAGCAGCCCGGTGGGGGGTCAAGTGTACTTC
TRBV7-9	TRBJ2-7	-	CASSLGLSTGGNYEQYF	TGTGCCAGCAGCTTAGGATTGTCAACAGGTGGAAACTACGAGCAGTACTTC
TRBV7-6	TRBJ2-3	TRBD1	CASSLELGQGLGPGTDTQYF	TGTGCCAGCAGCTTAGAGCTGGGACAGGGGTTGGGTCCGGGCACAGATACGCAGTATTTT
TRBV6-6	TRBJ2-5	-	CASSYSRVQETQYF	TGTGCCAGCAGTTACTCGAGAGTACAGGAGACCCAGTACTTC
TRBV11-3	TRBJ2-2	TRBD1	CASSHSGTGLTGELFF	TGTGCCAGCAGCCACTCGGGGACAGGACTCACCGGGGAGCTGTTTTTT
TRBV6-5	TRBJ2-1	-	CASTTGTQPYNEQFF	TGTGCCAGCACGACCGGGACTCAACCTTACAATGAGCAGTTCTTC
TRBV5-1	TRBJ2-7	TRBD2	CASSFELAVSSYEQYF	TGCGCCAGCAGCTTCGAACTAGCGGTGAGCTCCTACGAGCAGTACTTC
TRBV6-1	TRBJ2-7	TRBD1	CASSPRTGSVEQYF	TGTGCCAGCAGTCCAAGGACAGGGTCGGTCGAGCAGTACTTC
TRBV25-1	TRBJ1-1	-	CASSEHKNTEAFF	TGTGCCAGCAGTGAACACAAGAACACTGAAGCTTTCTTT
TRBV30	TRBJ1-2	TRBD1	CAWSGGDSAYGYTF	TGTGCCTGGAGTGGAGGGGACAGCGCTTATGGCTACACCTTC
TRBV5-7	TRBJ2-7	-	CASSLPRDFVSYEQYF	TGTGCCAGCAGCTTACCCCGGGACTTCGTTTCCTACGAGCAGTACTTC
TRBV7-2	TRBJ2-7	TRBD2	CASSLSGSFDEQYF	TGTGCCAGCAGCCTTAGCGGGAGTTTCGACGAGCAGTACTTC
TRBV9	TRBJ2-5	-	CASSLTSIQETQYF	TGTGCCAGCAGCCTTACTAGCATCCAAGAGACCCAGTACTTC
TRBV20-1	TRBJ1-1	-	CSAKRSSEAFF	TGCAGTGCTAAAAGGAGCTCCGAAGCTTTCTTT
TRBV28	TRBJ2-5	TRBD2	CAIREGPETQYF	TGTGCCATCAGGGAGGGTCCGGAGACCCAGTACTTC
TRBV20-1	TRBJ1-2	-	CSAEMTGYTF	TGCAGTGCGGAGATGACTGGCTACACCTTC
TRBV4-2	TRBJ1-4	TRBD1	CASSLWGKGAQNEKLFF	TGTGCCAGCAGCCTTTGGGGAAAGGGGGCGCAGAATGAAAAACTGTTTTTT
TRBV5-6	TRBJ1-3	-	CASSLSREYSGNTIYF	TGTGCCAGCAGCTTGTCCCGGGAATACTCTGGAAACACCATATATTTT
TRBV28	TRBJ2-2	TRBD1	CASSPSGQGDTGELFF	TGTGCCAGCAGTCCCTCGGGACAGGGGGACACCGGGGAGCTGTTTTTT
TRBV28	TRBJ1-5	-	CASSLVAAWGNQPQHF	TGTGCCAGCAGTTTAGTAGCCGCCTGGGGCAATCAGCCCCAGCATTTT
TRBV15	TRBJ2-3	-	CATQGTGWDTQYF	TGTGCCACCCAGGGCACAGGATGGGATACGCAGTATTTT
TRBV5-4	TRBJ1-1	-	CASSLASMNTEAFF	TGTGCCAGCAGCTTGGCCTCTATGAACACTGAAGCTTTCTTT
TRBV5-1	TRBJ1-2	-	CASSLSGGPGYGYTF	TGCGCCAGCAGCTTATCGGGGGGGCCAGGCTATGGCTACACCTTC
TRBV5-1	TRBJ2-7	TRBD1	CASSPHEGGPSYEQYF	TGCGCCAGCAGCCCCCATGAAGGGGGCCCTTCCTACGAGCAGTACTTC
TRBV11-2	TRBJ1-2	TRBD1	CASSSLRTGRANYGYTF	TGTGCCAGCAGCTCCCTCCGGACAGGGCGGGCTAACTATGGCTACACCTTC
TRBV10-2	TRBJ2-4	TRBD2	CASKWGLVGLLAKNIQYF	TGCGCCAGCAAGTGGGGACTAGTGGGACTACTAGCCAAAAACATTCAGTACTTC
TRBV5-1	TRBJ2-7	TRBD2	CASSLGSREPYEQYF	TGCGCCAGCAGCTTGGGCTCGCGGGAGCCTTACGAGCAGTACTTC
TRBV27	TRBJ1-2	TRBD1	CASSFDRGQGYTF	TGTGCCAGCAGTTTTGACAGGGGGCAAGGCTACACCTTC
TRBV5-1	TRBJ2-3	TRBD1	CASSLARDRASTDTQYF	TGCGCCAGCAGCCTGGCCCGGGACAGGGCCAGCACAGATACGCAGTATTTT
TRBV19	TRBJ1-4	-	CASSKTPGATNEKLFF	TGTGCCAGTAGCAAAACCCCCGGGGCAACTAATGAAAAACTGTTTTTT
TRBV4-1	TRBJ1-2	TRBD1	CASSQEGQVYGYTF	TGCGCCAGCAGCCAAGAGGGACAGGTCTATGGCTACACCTTC
TRBV30	TRBJ1-4	-	CAWNVEMDEKLFF	TGTGCCTGGAACGTAGAAATGGATGAAAAACTGTTTTTT
TRBV30	TRBJ1-1	-	CAWSVLHGLGAEAFF	TGTGCCTGGAGCGTACTTCACGGGCTAGGGGCTGAAGCTTTCTTT
TRBV19	TRBJ2-1	-	CASVLSVSYNEQFF	TGTGCCAGCGTCCTGTCGGTCTCCTACAATGAGCAGTTCTTC
TRBV27	TRBJ2-1	TRBD2	CASNRLAANNEQFF	TGTGCCAGCAATCGGCTAGCGGCTAACAATGAGCAGTTCTTC
TRBV29-1	TRBJ1-2	-	CSVTENYGYTF	TGCAGCGTGACAGAGAACTATGGCTACACCTTC
TRBV6-1	TRBJ1-2	-	CASRSAGEDYGYTF	TGTGCCAGCAGGTCGGCCGGGGAAGACTATGGCTACACCTTC
TRBV6-5	TRBJ2-1	-	CASSYQQGNEQFF	TGTGCCAGCAGTTACCAGCAGGGGAATGAGCAGTTCTTC
TRBV19	TRBJ2-7	TRBD1	CASSITGGQGSFNEQYF	TGTGCCAGTAGTATAACGGGGGGACAGGGGTCTTTCAACGAGCAGTACTTC
TRBV29-1	TRBJ2-5	TRBD2	CSVAGEETQYF	TGCAGCGTCGCGGGAGAAGAGACCCAGTACTTC
TRBV7-3	TRBJ1-1	-	CASSPLGGDTEAFF	TGTGCCAGCAGCCCGTTGGGGGGGGACACTGAAGCTTTCTTT